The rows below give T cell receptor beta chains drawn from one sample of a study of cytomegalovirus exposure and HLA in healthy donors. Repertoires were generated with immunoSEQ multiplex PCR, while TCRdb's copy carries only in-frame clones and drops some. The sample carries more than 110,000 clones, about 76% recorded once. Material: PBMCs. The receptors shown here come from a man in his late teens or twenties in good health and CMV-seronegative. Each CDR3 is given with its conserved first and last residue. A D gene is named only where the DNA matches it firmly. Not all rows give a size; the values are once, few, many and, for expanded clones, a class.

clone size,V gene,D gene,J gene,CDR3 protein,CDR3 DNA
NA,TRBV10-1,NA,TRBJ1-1,CASSESESPEAFF,TGCGCCAGCAGTGAGTCGGAGTCGCCTGAAGCTTTCTTT
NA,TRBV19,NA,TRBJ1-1,CASTYWGDRNTEAFF,TGTGCCAGTACCTACTGGGGTGACAGGAACACTGAAGCTTTCTTT
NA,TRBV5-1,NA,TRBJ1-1,CASSIQGTGEAFF,TGCGCCAGCAGCATTCAGGGGACCGGCGAAGCTTTCTTT
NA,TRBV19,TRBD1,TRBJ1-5,CASSSDRGGNQPQHF,TGTGCCAGTAGTTCGGACAGGGGTGGTAATCAGCCCCAGCATTTT
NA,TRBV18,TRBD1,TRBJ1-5,CASSPPGTDNQPQHF,TGTGCCAGCTCACCTCCCGGGACAGACAATCAGCCCCAGCATTTT
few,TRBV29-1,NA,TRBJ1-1,CSVEEVQGAEAFF,TGCAGCGTTGAAGAGGTACAGGGCGCTGAAGCTTTCTTT
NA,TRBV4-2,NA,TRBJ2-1,CASSQLANEQFF,TGTGCCAGCAGCCAACTAGCAAATGAGCAGTTCTTC
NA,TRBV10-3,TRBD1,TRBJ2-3,CAISDPGGQGGDTQYF,TGTGCCATCAGTGACCCGGGGGGACAGGGCGGGGATACGCAGTATTTT
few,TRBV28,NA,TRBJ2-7,CASRLTTGRMDEQYF,TGTGCCAGCAGGTTGACGACAGGTCGGATGGACGAGCAGTACTTC
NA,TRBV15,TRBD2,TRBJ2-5,CATSRGVALASGEETQYF,TGTGCCACCAGCAGAGGGGTCGCATTGGCTAGCGGAGAAGAGACCCAGTACTTC
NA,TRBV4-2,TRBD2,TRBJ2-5,CASSQEPGLARETQYF,TGTGCCAGCAGCCAAGAACCAGGACTAGCGAGGGAGACCCAGTACTTC
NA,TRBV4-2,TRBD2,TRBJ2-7,CASSQPGTNYEQYF,TGTGCCAGCAGCCAACCCGGGACTAACTACGAGCAGTACTTC
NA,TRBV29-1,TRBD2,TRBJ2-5,CSVTDPGLAAEETQYF,TGCAGCGTGACTGACCCCGGACTAGCTGCGGAAGAGACCCAGTACTTC
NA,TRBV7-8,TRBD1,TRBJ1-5,CASSLDRRGGQESQPQHF,TGTGCCAGCAGCTTAGATAGGAGAGGGGGACAGGAGAGCCAGCCCCAGCATTTT
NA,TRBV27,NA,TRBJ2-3,CASSVRPSGNTDTQYF,TGTGCCAGCAGTGTCCGCCCGTCCGGGAATACAGATACGCAGTATTTT
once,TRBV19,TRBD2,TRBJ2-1,CASGVSGSRSYNEQFF,TGTGCCAGTGGTGTTAGCGGGAGTAGGTCCTACAATGAGCAGTTCTTC
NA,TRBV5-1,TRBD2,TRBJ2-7,CASSLTLAGDYEQYF,TGCGCCAGCAGCCTAACACTAGCGGGAGACTACGAGCAGTACTTC
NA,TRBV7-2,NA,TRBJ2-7,CASSGNNGAEQYF,TGTGCCAGCAGCGGTAACAACGGAGCCGAGCAGTACTTC
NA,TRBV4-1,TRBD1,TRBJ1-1,CASSQVQGGNTEAFF,TGCGCCAGCAGCCAAGTTCAGGGGGGGAACACTGAAGCTTTCTTT
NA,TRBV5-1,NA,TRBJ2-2,CATRVGPLNTGELFF,TGCGCAACCAGGGTCGGCCCTTTGAACACCGGGGAGCTGTTTTTT
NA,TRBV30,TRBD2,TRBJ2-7,CAWSPRLAGRYEQYF,TGTGCCTGGAGCCCCCGACTAGCGGGGCGGTACGAGCAGTACTTC
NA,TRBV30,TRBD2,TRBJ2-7,CAWSVPGLVSHEQYF,TGTGCCTGGAGTGTACCTGGACTAGTCTCCCACGAGCAGTACTTC
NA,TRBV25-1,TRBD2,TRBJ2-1,CASRGLVSNEQFF,TGTGCCAGCAGGGGACTAGTCTCCAATGAGCAGTTCTTC
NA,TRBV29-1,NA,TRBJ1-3,CSAPSLGGNTIYF,TGCAGCGCTCCTAGCCTTGGGGGAAACACCATATATTTT
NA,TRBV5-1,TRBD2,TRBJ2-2,CASSLLAGSAGELFF,TGCGCCAGCAGCTTACTAGCGGGAAGCGCCGGGGAGCTGTTTTTT
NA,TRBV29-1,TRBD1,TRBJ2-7,CSVKQGASEQYF,TGCAGCGTTAAGCAGGGGGCAAGCGAGCAGTACTTC
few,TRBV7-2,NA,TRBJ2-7,CASSLGVATGEQYF,TGTGCCAGCAGCTTAGGAGTGGCCACGGGGGAGCAGTACTTC
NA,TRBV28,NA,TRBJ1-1,CASSSQGRGSEAFF,TGTGCCAGCAGTTCACAGGGTCGCGGTAGTGAAGCTTTCTTT
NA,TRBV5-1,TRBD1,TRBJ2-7,CASNLQGTYEQYF,TGCGCCAGCAATCTACAGGGGACCTACGAGCAGTACTTC
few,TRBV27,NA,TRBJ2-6,CASSSGSSGANVLTF,TGTGCCAGCAGTTCCGGGAGTTCTGGGGCCAACGTCCTGACTTTC
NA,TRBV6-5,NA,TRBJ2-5,CASSYLTGQLQTQYF,TGTGCCAGCAGTTACCTTACAGGGCAGTTACAGACCCAGTACTTC
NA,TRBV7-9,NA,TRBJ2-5,CASSYENTRGETQYF,TGTGCCAGCAGCTATGAAAATACCAGGGGAGAGACCCAGTACTTC
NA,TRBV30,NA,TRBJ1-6,CAWSHRNSPLHF,TGTGCCTGGAGCCACAGGAATTCACCCCTCCACTTT
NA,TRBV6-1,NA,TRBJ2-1,CASSSRDILAVEQFF,TGTGCCAGCAGTAGCCGGGACATCCTCGCGGTCGAGCAGTTCTTC
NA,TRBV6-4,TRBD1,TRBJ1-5,CASTGQEAQWSNQPQHF,TGTGCCAGTACGGGACAGGAGGCCCAGTGGAGCAATCAGCCCCAGCATTTT
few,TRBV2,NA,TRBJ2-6,CASRLRQAGANVLTF,TGTGCCAGCCGACTACGCCAGGCTGGGGCCAACGTCCTGACTTTC
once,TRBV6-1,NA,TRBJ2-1,CASRYPGNEQFF,TGTGCCAGCAGATACCCGGGCAATGAGCAGTTCTTC
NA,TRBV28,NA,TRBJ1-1,CASSLTGNTEAFF,TGTGCCAGCAGTTTGACAGGAAACACTGAAGCTTTCTTT
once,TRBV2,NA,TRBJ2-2,CASETGRVPGELFF,TGTGCCAGCGAAACCGGCAGGGTCCCCGGGGAGCTGTTTTTT
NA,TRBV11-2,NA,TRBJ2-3,CASSLGAHALDTQYF,TGTGCCAGCAGCTTAGGAGCCCACGCTCTAGATACGCAGTATTTT
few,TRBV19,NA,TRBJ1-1,CASRTLNRAPDSMNTEAFF,TGTGCCAGTAGAACCTTGAACAGGGCGCCGGATTCCATGAACACTGAAGCTTTCTTT
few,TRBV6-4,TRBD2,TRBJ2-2,CASRYSAGAGELFF,TGTGCCAGCAGATACTCGGCGGGAGCCGGGGAGCTGTTTTTT
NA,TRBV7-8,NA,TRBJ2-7,CASSTSRVSSYEQYF,TGTGCCAGCAGCACAAGCAGGGTATCTTCTTACGAGCAGTACTTC
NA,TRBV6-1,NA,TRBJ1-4,CASSVRQPNEKLFF,TGTGCCAGCAGTGTCCGACAGCCTAATGAAAAACTGTTTTTT
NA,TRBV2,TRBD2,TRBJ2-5,CASSEGGDAQYF,TGTGCCAGCAGTGAGGGGGGGGACGCCCAGTACTTC
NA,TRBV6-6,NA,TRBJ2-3,CASRKQGLSTDTQYF,TGTGCCAGCAGGAAACAGGGTTTAAGCACAGATACGCAGTATTTT
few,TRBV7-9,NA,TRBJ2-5,CASSLAMQETQYF,TGTGCCAGCAGCTTAGCTATGCAAGAGACCCAGTACTTC
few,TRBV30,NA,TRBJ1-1,CAWRGRLGPEAFF,TGTGCCTGGAGGGGTAGGTTGGGGCCTGAAGCTTTCTTT
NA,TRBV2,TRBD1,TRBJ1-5,CASSADRAYLNQRQHF,TGTGCCAGCAGTGCGGACAGGGCGTATCTTAATCAGCGCCAGCATTTT
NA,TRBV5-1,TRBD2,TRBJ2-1,CASSILAGAPNEQFF,TGCGCCAGCAGCATACTAGCGGGAGCCCCCAATGAGCAGTTCTTC
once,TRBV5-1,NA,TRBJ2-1,CASSLGVVYNEQFF,TGCGCCAGCAGCTTGGGTGTCGTCTACAATGAGCAGTTCTTC
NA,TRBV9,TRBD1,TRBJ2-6,CASSAGTGGLGGANVLTF,TGTGCCAGCAGCGCCGGGACAGGGGGCCTTGGTGGGGCCAACGTCCTGACTTTC
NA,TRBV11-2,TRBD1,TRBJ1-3,CASSALDRRGNTIYF,TGTGCCAGCAGCGCTCTGGACAGGAGGGGAAACACCATATATTTT